This record covers a single TCR beta chain. Combining iRepertoire HTBI primers with Arm-PCR of CDR3 regions, the authors built TCR beta libraries. Using its own MiXCR run on the multiplex PCR reads, TCRdb lists one record per CDR3 protein. The sample lists 550,000 to 600,000 distinct CDR3 sequences, around 15% occurring once. The CDR3 is made up of 11 amino acids. Trimming left V 8 bases short and J 2 bases short, with 6 bases between. Germline values: CDR1 SNHLY, CDR2 FYNNEI. This sample was included in a study of regulatory T cells in long-lasting Graves disease. About the research overall: Less than 3 months of antithyroid drugs had been taken by newly diagnosed Graves' patients.

Described time point: newly diagnosed GD, antithyroid drugs for less than 3 months. Extracted RNA from PBMCs served as the source of the TCR library. These sequences were also reported in another study, on T cells in Graves' hyperthyroidism and ophthalmopathy. From that study: The study left out patients who had uncontrolled infection, other autoimmune disease, pregnancy or lactation. The blood repertoire included most of the expanded thyroid clonotypes above 0.001.

This chain links TRBV2 with TRBJ2-5; D is unresolved. The material was peripheral blood mononuclear cells (PBMCs), obtained at new diagnosis, from a patient treated with antithyroid drugs. The TCR originated in a man between 18 and 29 years old with Graves disease. The CDR3 DNA follows: TGTGCCAGCGCGTGGCAAGAGACCCAGTACTTC. Amino acids: CASAWQETQYF. Based on the CDR3 plus reference TRBV2 and TRBJ2-5, the full variable domain is EPEVTQTPSHQVTQMGQEVILRCVPISNHLYFYWYRQILGQKVEFLVSFYNNEISEKSEIFDDQFSVERPDGSNFTLKIRSTKLEDSAMYFCASAWQETQYFGPGTRLLVL.